Shown below are 27 T cell receptor beta chains from a single sample sequenced in a study of T cell repertoires in cytomegalovirus infection. The antigens these receptors bind are not known. Each CDR3 protein gets one entry after TCRdb re-called the reads with MiXCR. The sample holds about 310,000 distinct CDR3 sequences, around a quarter seen once. Sequencing was performed on cultured PBMCs, taken from culture after CMV antigen stimulation. These receptors were collected from a human donor in good health (CMV status not recorded). Some clones in this sample may be carry-over from other donors' samples.

This clonotype was recorded a few times. The chain combines TRBV19 with TRBJ1-3, with no clear D. Trimming shortened V by 3 bases and J by 0 bases, and 6 bases separated the two germline ends. The germline gives CDR1 LNHDA, CDR2 SQIVND (reference sequence). This CDR3 region has 14 residues. The CDR3 nucleotides read TGTGCCAGTAGTATCTGGTACTCTGGAAACACCATATATTTT. This translates into CASSIWYSGNTIYF.

This chain links TRBV7-8 with TRBJ2-2, with TRBD2 as a possible D gene (6 bases). With 2 bases removed from V and 3 bases from J, the gap between germline ends came to 10 bases. Germline assignment: CDR1 SGHVS and CDR2 FQNEAQ. The CDR3 has 15 residues. CDR3 protein: CASSLRRGHTGELFF. Here the CDR3 DNA reads TGTGCCAGCAGCTTAAGGAGGGGACACACCGGGGAGCTGTTTTTT.

The chain is built from TRBV29-1 and TRBJ1-2, with 7 bases fitting TRBD1. The V segment lost 7 bases and the J segment 5 bases; nucleotides outside the gene matches: 13. The germline CDR1 and CDR2 sequences are SQVTM and ANQGSEA. CDR3 size: 14 residues. The CDR3 DNA is TGCAGCGCTTCCTCAACAGGGGCAGGGTATGGCTACACCTTC. Its protein is CSASSTGAGYGYTF.

This chain links TRBV4-1 with TRBJ2-1; D gene ambiguous. Germline lookup yields CDR1 MGHRA and CDR2 YSYEKL. V was shortened by 3 bases and J by 10 bases, with 16 bases between the two germline ends. This CDR3 has 14 amino acids. The CDR3 sequence is CASSHLEEGYEQFF. In DNA, the CDR3 is TGCGCCAGCAGCCACCTCGAGGAAGGGTACGAGCAGTTCTTC.

In this sample, this clonotype turned up a few times. J is TRBJ2-7 and V is TRBV5-1; D might be TRBD1 (6 bases). V gave up 4 bases and J gave up 5 bases, with 19 bases separating them. Germline CDR1 and CDR2: SGHRS and YFSETQ. This CDR3 region has 15 residues. The CDR3 here is CASSLNTGLDHEQYF. For the CDR3, the DNA is TGCGCCAGCAGCCTGAACACAGGGTTGGACCACGAGCAGTACTTC.

There are a few counts of this clonotype. The rearrangement links TRBV28 to TRBJ2-3; 8 nucleotides agree with TRBD2. CDR3 length equals 15 residues. Looked up from germline, CDR1 is MDHEN and CDR2 is SYDVKM. The junction had 6 bases not matched to a gene; V was cut back by 7 bases and J by 0 bases. In DNA, the CDR3 is TGTGCCAGCACCTATCGGGGGGGGAGCACAGATACGCAGTATTTT. This gives the protein CASTYRGGSTDTQYF.

The chain carries TRBV7-2 and TRBJ2-2; D might be TRBD1 (5 bases). This CDR3 has 15 amino acids. Trimming removed 4 bases from V and 1 base from J, with 10 bases in between. Germline V lookup: CDR1 SGHTA, CDR2 FQGNSA. The CDR3 sequence: CASSSSGMNTGELFF. The CDR3 region has the DNA TGTGCCAGCAGCTCCTCAGGGATGAACACCGGGGAGCTGTTTTTT.

This clonotype was recorded at least ten times. V and J are TRBV7-2 and TRBJ2-2, with D possibly being TRBD1 or TRBD2 (5 bases each). The CDR3 contains 14 residues. Trimming left V 4 bases short and J 0 bases short, with 6 bases between. Germline-derived CDR1 and CDR2 are SGHTA and FQGNSA. CDR3 loop: CASSWDANTGELFF. The CDR3 nucleotides read TGTGCCAGCAGCTGGGACGCGAACACCGGGGAGCTGTTTTTT.

This chain uses TRBV6-1 with TRBJ1-1, with 8 bases fitting TRBD1. This CDR3 contains 15 residues. J gave up 1 base and V 5 bases, and 6 bases lay outside the gene matches. Germline lookup yields CDR1 MNHNS and CDR2 SASEGT. CDR3 in DNA: TGTGCCAGCAGTCGGCGACAGGGGAGGAACACTGAAGCTTTCTTT. Translated, it gives CASSRRQGRNTEAFF.

The chain employs TRBV6-5 and TRBJ1-2, with D possibly matching TRBD1 (6 bases). Germline CDR1 and CDR2: MNHEY and SVGAGI. V was trimmed by 7 bases and J by 5 bases, leaving 17 bases between them. The length of the CDR3 is 14 residues. Here the CDR3 reads CASTSLVGAYGYTF. The CDR3 DNA sequence: TGTGCCAGCACCTCCTTGGTGGGGGCTTATGGCTACACCTTC.

This chain joins TRBV24-1 and TRBJ2-1, with a possible D match to TRBD2 (6 bases). Germline values: CDR1 KGHDR, CDR2 SFDVKD. With 3 bases removed from V and 0 bases from J, the gap between germline ends came to 11 bases. This CDR3 contains 16 residues. CDR3 amino acids: CATSDTLADSYNEQFF. The CDR3 DNA is TGTGCCACCAGTGATACTTTAGCGGACTCCTACAATGAGCAGTTCTTC.

The sample holds many counts of this clonotype. This chain joins TRBV6-5 and TRBJ1-4; D perhaps matches TRBD1 (6 bases). Germline assignment: CDR1 MNHEY and CDR2 SVGAGI. This CDR3 is built from 15 residues. V was shortened by 6 bases and J by 3 bases, with 14 bases between the two germline ends. The CDR3, as DNA: TGTGCCAGCAGACCGGCAGGGGCCTCTAATGAAAAACTGTTTTTT. The encoded protein is CASRPAGASNEKLFF.

This clonotype showed up many times. DNA of the CDR3: TGTGCCAGCAGTTTATCTAGCGTAAATGAGCAGTTCTTC. Its protein product is CASSLSSVNEQFF. The chain uses TRBV12-3 or TRBV12-4 and TRBJ2-1, with D tentatively TRBD2 (6 bases). The CDR3 totals 13 residues. The V end lost 2 bases, the J end lost 7 bases, and 9 bases lay between the germline ends.

This chain links TRBV7-2 with TRBJ1-3; D gene unclear. Germline CDR1 and CDR2: SGHTA and FQGNSA. The germline V and J ends were trimmed by 3 bases and 0 bases, with 12 bases remaining between them. The CDR3 extends over 16 amino acids. DNA of the CDR3: TGTGCCAGCAGCTTTTCTGGGGTCCTCTCTGGAAACACCATATATTTT. The encoded protein is CASSFSGVLSGNTIYF.

The sample holds many counts of this clonotype. The chain joins TRBV7-2 to TRBJ2-3; TRBD2 aligns across 9 bases. Trimming took 5 bases from V and 5 from J; bases not matched to a gene: 14. This CDR3 is 17 amino acids long. Germline CDR1 reads SGHTA; CDR2 reads FQGNSA. Here the CDR3 reads CASSQRAAGGPLDTQYF. CDR3 nucleotides: TGTGCCAGCAGCCAACGAGCGGCGGGAGGGCCTTTAGATACGCAGTATTTT.

This clonotype was observed a few times. The chain links TRBV2 to TRBJ2-3, with 14 bases identical to TRBD2. Germline V gene sequence: CDR1 SNHLY, CDR2 FYNNEI. The CDR3 sequence is 16 residues long. V was pared by 5 bases and J by 2 bases, with 3 bases of the junction left unmatched. This CDR3 reads CASSRLAGGFTDTQYF. The CDR3, as DNA: TGTGCCAGCAGTCGACTAGCGGGAGGGTTCACAGATACGCAGTATTTT.

In this sample, this clonotype turned up a few times. The rearrangement joins TRBV10-3 to TRBJ2-2, with 12 bases identical to TRBD2. The germline V gene encodes CDR1 ENHRY and CDR2 SYGVKD. V trimming: 7 bases; J trimming: 6 bases; junction bases outside the gene matches: 6. This CDR3 is 15 amino acids long. CDR3 sequence reads: CAITGTSGFSGELFF. In nucleotides, the CDR3 is TGTGCCATCACCGGGACTAGCGGGTTTTCCGGGGAGCTGTTTTTT.

V is TRBV29-1 and J is TRBJ2-5, with 8 positions matching TRBD2. With V trimmed by 7 bases and J by 0 bases, 7 bases remained unmatched. The length of the CDR3 is 14 residues. Looked up from germline, CDR1 is SQVTM and CDR2 is ANQGSEA. CDR3 DNA sequence: TGCAGCGCTCTCTCACTAGCGGACCAAGAGACCCAGTACTTC. Its translation is CSALSLADQETQYF. The variable domain in full, completed from reference TRBV29-1 and TRBJ2-5, reads SAVISQKPSRDICQRGTSLTIQCQVDSQVTMMFWYRQQPGQSLTLIATANQGSEATYESGFVIDKFPISRPNLTFSTLTVSNMSPEDSSIYLCSALSLADQETQYFGPGTRLLVL.

The gene calls are TRBV6-8 and TRBJ1-2; no reliable D call. CDR3 length equals 17 residues. Germline assignment: CDR1 MNHGY and CDR2 SAAAGT. V dropped 6 bases and J dropped 0 bases, with 20 bases sitting between them. CDR3 bases: TGTGCCAGCAGCCGCCGCACAAGGGCCCCAGCTAACTATGGCTACACCTTC. It encodes CASSRRTRAPANYGYTF.

The chain recombines TRBV19 with TRBJ1-4, with D possibly being TRBD1 (6 bases). Per the germline V gene, CDR1 is LNHDA and CDR2 is SQIVND (reference sequence). V was clipped by 4 bases and J by 1 base, with 10 bases between them. The CDR3 has 15 amino acids. The CDR3, as DNA: TGTGCCAGTAGTACCGGGACACGAACTAATGAAAAACTGTTTTTT. Translation: CASSTGTRTNEKLFF. Based on the CDR3 plus reference TRBV19 and TRBJ1-4, the full variable domain is DGGITQSPKYLFRKEGQNVTLSCEQNLNHDAMYWYRQDPGQGLRLIYYSQIVNDFQKGDIAEGYSVSREKKESFPLTVTSAQKNPTAFYLCASSTGTRTNEKLFFGSGTQLSVL.

In this sample, this clonotype turned up a few times. The rearrangement uses TRBV6-6 and TRBJ1-1; no clear D gene. Trimming removed 2 bases from V and 2 bases from J, with 6 bases in between. This CDR3 has 13 amino acids. Per germline, CDR1 MNHNY and CDR2 SVGAGI (reference sequence). CDR3 in DNA: TGTGCCAGCAGTTACGCAGAAAACACTGAAGCTTTCTTT. Translated, it gives CASSYAENTEAFF.

This clonotype was counted between two and nine times. The rearrangement joins TRBV7-2 to TRBJ2-7; 7 bases fit TRBD2. Germline V gives CDR1 SGHTA, CDR2 FQGNSA. This CDR3 is 15 amino acids long. J lost 3 bases, V lost 5 bases, and 10 bases had no gene match. The CDR3 spells CASSSGVGSIYEQYV. The CDR3 DNA is TGTGCCAGCAGCAGCGGGGTAGGTTCTATCTACGAGCAGTACGTC.

V usage is TRBV6-2 or TRBV6-3 and J usage is TRBJ2-7, with TRBD2 identical over 7 bases. The CDR3 is made up of 14 amino acids. V was clipped by 8 bases and J by 0 bases; unmatched bases: 7. Germline CDR1 MNHEY, CDR2 SVGEGT. Here the CDR3 DNA reads TGTGCCAGCGGCCGGGGCGGGAGCTCCTACGAGCAGTACGTC. Translated, it gives CASGRGGSSYEQYV.

This clonotype appeared many times. The chain links TRBV4-1 to TRBJ2-1, with 12 bases matching TRBD2. There are 16 residues in the CDR3. Unmatched junction bases numbered 5, after V lost 4 bases and J lost 4 bases. Per germline, CDR1 MGHRA and CDR2 YSYEKL. CDR3 bases: TGCGCCAGCAGCCCCCGGACTAGCGGGGAATACAATGAGCAGTTCTTC. This encodes CASSPRTSGEYNEQFF.

The chain couples TRBV18 to TRBJ1-2; no firm D call. Trimming took 4 bases from V and 8 from J, leaving 11 bases between them. CDR3 size: 12 residues. Germline CDR1 is KGHSH and CDR2 is LQKENI. The CDR3 region is CASSRLLGGYTF. The CDR3 nucleotides are TGTGCCAGCTCACGCCTCCTGGGGGGCTACACCTTC. The whole variable domain, remainder taken from reference TRBV18 and TRBJ1-2, is NAGVMQNPRHLVRRRGQEARLRCSPMKGHSHVYWYRQLPEEGLKFMVYLQKENIIDESGMPKERFSAEFPKEGPSILRIQQVVRGDSAAYFCASSRLLGGYTFGSGTRLTVV.

V and J are TRBV19 and TRBJ2-3; TRBD2 aligns across 8 bases. Per the germline V gene, CDR1 is LNHDA and CDR2 is SQIVND (reference sequence). The CDR3 loop spans 15 amino acids. V dropped 4 bases and J dropped 5; count of bases not matched to a gene: 8. The CDR3 loop is CASSRSGRAEDTQYF. The CDR3 DNA sequence: TGTGCCAGTAGTAGATCCGGGAGGGCTGAAGATACGCAGTATTTT.

There are a few counts of this clonotype. The rearrangement uses TRBV4-1 and TRBJ1-1; 8 bases line up with TRBD1. Germline CDR1 and CDR2: MGHRA and YSYEKL. The junction had 6 bases not matched to a gene; V was cut back by 1 base and J by 5 bases. The CDR3 is made up of 15 amino acids. The CDR3 loop is CASSQVRQGTTEAFF. In DNA form, the CDR3 reads TGCGCCAGCAGCCAAGTACGACAGGGGACAACTGAAGCTTTCTTT.